This T cell receptor (beta chain) emerged from a study of tumor-infiltrating lymphocytes in primary liver carcinoma. At the level of the study: All lesions had stage T1-T3 N0M0 and roughly 4 to 11 cm widths. Study outcomes and limitations: Presence in all five tumor regions was observed for only about 8-24% of top clones.

A primer matching the constant region was used to make TCR beta cDNA from approximately 520 ng of total RNA. Libraries covering TCR beta were generated through three nested multiplex PCR rounds (using a slightly modified ARM-PCR). Both of the initial two PCR rounds ran for nine to ten cycles and employed TRBV1-TRBV30 forward primers alongside a C-beta reverse primer. TCRdb processed the multiplex PCR reads anew with MiXCR; each CDR3 protein has one entry. The repertoire holds 100,000 or so distinct CDR3 sequences, with around 80% as singletons. This clonotype was seen repeatedly, ten times or more. The antigen is unknown. Germline V gene lookup returns CDR1 SEHNR and CDR2 FQNEAQ (reference sequence). The V and J ends lost 1 base and 2 bases respectively, with 2 bases between them. The CDR3 totals 12 residues. For each extraction, RNA and DNA were obtained together from approximately 20-30 mg of unsorted bulk tissue.

The sample consisted of liver tumor tissue from sampling region 3. Specified subset: tumor region T3, left-lateral pole. The TCR comes from a man aged 35 to 55 with primary liver carcinoma and hepatitis B virus infection. This chain uses TRBV7-9 with TRBJ1-2; unclear D gene. DNA of the CDR3: TGTGCCAGCAGCTTAGGGAACTATGGCTACACCTTC. Residues: CASSLGNYGYTF.